These 12 T cell receptor beta chains share one sample of origin, sequenced in a study of blood T cell repertoires in COVID-19. The table came from immunoSEQ multiplex PCR; TCRdb's copy has only in-frame clones and leaves some out. The repertoire has some 400,000 clones, under 90% of them found once; the top ten carry about 1.8%. The material sequenced was PBMCs or T cells enriched from blood (not recorded which). Every receptor here comes from a woman aged 25 to 39 who had recovered from COVID-19.

The chain has TRBV30 and TRBJ2-5; no clear D gene. This CDR3 comprises 13 residues. V gave up 3 bases and J gave up 5 bases, with 13 bases separating them. CDR1 is GTSNPN, CDR2 SVGIG, per germline (reference sequence). The CDR3 is CAWSQLIGETQYF. DNA of the CDR3: TGTGCCTGGAGCCAACTCATCGGGGAGACCCAGTACTTC. Drawing the rest from reference TRBV30 and TRBJ2-5, the complete variable domain is SQTIHQWPATLVQPVGSPLSLECTVEGTSNPNLYWYRQAAGRGLQLLFYSVGIGQISSEVPQNLSASRPQDRQFILSSKKLLLSDSGFYLCAWSQLIGETQYFGPGTRLLVL.

This sequence joins TRBV6-4 and TRBJ1-1, with D uncertain. Trimming left V 6 bases short and J 0 bases short, with 8 bases between. Germline V gene data show CDR1 as MRHNA and CDR2 as SNTAGT. This CDR3 is built from 13 residues. CDR3 sequence: CASSRGLNTEAFF. In DNA, the CDR3 is TGTGCCAGCAGCAGAGGTCTGAACACTGAAGCTTTCTTT.

This rearrangement joins TRBV30 to TRBJ2-2; 9 nucleotides line up with TRBD2. V gave up 4 bases and J gave up 1 base; unmatched junction bases: 13. The germline gives CDR1 GTSNPN, CDR2 SVGIG (reference sequence). The CDR3 is 18 amino acids. CDR3 coding DNA: TGTGCCTGGAAAGGGCTAGCGGGAAATCTACTGAACACCGGGGAGCTGTTTTTT. Translating it yields CAWKGLAGNLLNTGELFF.

The chain uses TRBV18 and TRBJ2-5; perhaps TRBD1 as D (5 bases). Per the germline V gene, CDR1 is KGHSH and CDR2 is LQKENI. This CDR3 has 15 residues. Trimming took off 3 bases at V and 3 bases at J, with 14 bases between the two ends. For the CDR3, the DNA is TGTGCCAGCTCACCTCTATTCAGGGAAGAAGAGACCCAGTACTTC. It encodes CASSPLFREEETQYF.

The rearrangement uses TRBV27 and TRBJ1-6; 9 nucleotides agree with TRBD1. There are 14 residues in the CDR3. CDR1 and CDR2 (germline): MNHEY, SMNVEV (reference sequence). Unmatched junction bases numbered 6, after V lost 6 bases and J lost 9 bases. CDR3 nucleotides: TGTGCCAGCAGCAAGACAGGGGGAGTTTCACCCCTCCACTTT. Its translation is CASSKTGGVSPLHF.

The V gene is TRBV5-1, the J gene TRBJ2-7; maybe TRBD1 (6 bases). With 4 bases removed from V and 0 bases from J, the gap between germline ends came to 11 bases. CDR1 and CDR2 (germline): SGHRS, YFSETQ. The CDR3 contains 14 residues. The DNA for the CDR3 is TGCGCCAGCAGCCTACAGGGTAACTCCTACGAGCAGTACTTC. It yields the protein CASSLQGNSYEQYF.

This clone was seen a few times. The V and J genes are TRBV10-1 and TRBJ1-1; D ambiguous. V dropped 8 bases and J dropped 3 bases, with 10 bases sitting between them. This CDR3 has 12 residues. Germline V gives CDR1 WNHNN, CDR2 SYGVQD (reference sequence). Written as DNA, the CDR3 is TGCGCCAGCGGGTGGAGGGACACTGAAGCTTTCTTT. Translating gives CASGWRDTEAFF.

The gene calls are TRBV2 and TRBJ2-7; 10 nucleotides align to TRBD2. Unmatched junction bases numbered 15, after V lost 6 bases and J lost 4 bases. CDR1 and CDR2 from the germline V gene are SNHLY and FYNNEI. The length of the CDR3 is 17 residues. In DNA form, the CDR3 reads TGTGCCAGCAGGCCCGCCTTTGGGACTAGCGTTGAATACGAGCAGTACTTC. Encoded protein: CASRPAFGTSVEYEQYF.

A few counts support this clone. A junction boundary mismatches the germline segment, possibly from a read error. The chain uses TRBV20-1 and TRBJ1-2; TRBD1 aligns across 8 bases. Germline V lookup: CDR1 DFQATT, CDR2 SNEGSKA (reference sequence). This CDR3 has 11 residues. Here the CDR3 reads CSASKGQAVSF. CDR3 in DNA: TGCAGTGCTAGTAAGGGACAGGCAGTGAGCTTC.

The V gene is TRBV5-1, the J gene TRBJ2-4; the match to TRBD2 covers 9 bases. Trimming at V came to 3 bases and at J to 0 bases, leaving 10 bases not matched to a gene. In germline, CDR1 is SGHRS, CDR2 YFSETQ. This CDR3 has 18 residues. The CDR3 sequence is CASSWGLREGSAKNIQYF. CDR3 coding DNA: TGCGCCAGCAGCTGGGGTCTGCGGGAGGGTTCAGCCAAAAACATTCAGTACTTC.

This rearrangement joins TRBV6-2 or TRBV6-3 to TRBJ2-7; 9 bases line up with TRBD1. Looked up from germline, CDR1 is MNHEY and CDR2 is SVGEGT. CDR3 size: 16 residues. Trimming took 0 bases from V and 2 from J; bases not matched to a gene: 5. This chain's CDR3 is CASSYSTDRGAYEQYF. CDR3 bases: TGTGCCAGCAGTTACTCTACCGACAGGGGGGCCTACGAGCAGTACTTC.

This clone was found a few times. The genes are TRBV16 and TRBJ1-4; D is ambiguous. The V end was cut by 4 bases, the J end by 1 base, with 13 bases between. The CDR3 has 16 residues. Germline V gene data show CDR1 as KGHSY and CDR2 as FQNENV. Written as DNA, the CDR3 is TGTGCCAGCAGCCTATCCGACGGGTTAACTAATGAAAAACTGTTTTTT. Translating gives CASSLSDGLTNEKLFF.